The T cell receptor beta chain described here comes from a study of T cells in Graves' hyperthyroidism and ophthalmopathy. Overall study findings and caveats: Median prediction lead before ophthalmopathy onset was around seven months with the model. Also found in blood were most expanded thyroid clonotypes above 0.001.

The investigators amplified TCR beta CDR3 regions from RNA transcripts. The TCR CDR3 was amplified in a first-round RT-PCR using the HTBI primer set. TCRdb re-analysed the multiplex PCR reads in MiXCR, keeping a single row per CDR3 protein. Found here are fewer than 900,000 distinct CDR3 sequences, around 20% of them singletons; the top ten hold 16%. This CDR3 spans 14 amino acids. V lost 4 bases to trimming and J lost 5 bases; unmatched junction nucleotides: 4. Germline-derived CDR1 and CDR2 are SGHAT and FQNNGV. This clonotype was seen repeatedly, ten times or more. Antigen specificity is unknown. The sequenced sample was blood. The chain uses TRBV11-2 and TRBJ2-1; TRBD1 matches at 8 bases. This receptor was identified in a woman between 45 and 60 years old with Graves' hyperthyroidism that later progressed to Graves' ophthalmopathy. This CDR3 is CASSSGQDHNEQFF. In nucleotides, the CDR3 is TGTGCCAGCAGCTCGGGACAGGATCACAATGAGCAGTTCTTC.